The rows below give T cell receptor beta chains drawn from one sample of a study of cytomegalovirus exposure and HLA in healthy donors. Only in-frame clones appear in the TCRdb table, and some are missing; sequencing was by immunoSEQ multiplex PCR. The table records some 98,000 clones, about 81% of them present only once. Specimen: PBMCs. The receptors come from a man in his forties in good health and CMV-seronegative. CDR3s include the opening cysteine and the closing phenylalanine or tryptophan. A D gene is named only where the DNA matches it firmly. Clone size, where shown, is once, few, many, or a class for clones that have expanded.

j_call: TRBJ1-2; clone_size: -; d_call: -; v_call: TRBV7-9; cdr3_nt: TGTGCCAGCAGCCCCCGGACAGCCTCTAACTATGGCTACACCTTC; cdr3_aa: CASSPRTASNYGYTF
j_call: TRBJ2-3; clone_size: -; d_call: -; v_call: TRBV2; cdr3_nt: TGTGCCAGCAGTGAAGCTAGTGTGGGCACAGATACGCAGTATTTT; cdr3_aa: CASSEASVGTDTQYF
j_call: TRBJ1-5; clone_size: -; d_call: -; v_call: TRBV6-5; cdr3_nt: TGTGCCAGCAGCCTACAGGGTGGCAATCAGCCCCAGCATTTT; cdr3_aa: CASSLQGGNQPQHF
j_call: TRBJ2-4; clone_size: -; d_call: TRBD2; v_call: TRBV6-1; cdr3_nt: TGTGCCAGCAGTGAGGGCGGGGGGGCCGGAAACATTCAGTACTTC; cdr3_aa: CASSEGGGAGNIQYF
j_call: TRBJ2-3; clone_size: once; d_call: -; v_call: TRBV5-1; cdr3_nt: TGCGCCAGCAGCTCCCCTGGGGGGGCCGATACGCAGTATTTT; cdr3_aa: CASSSPGGADTQYF
j_call: TRBJ2-7; clone_size: -; d_call: -; v_call: TRBV7-2; cdr3_nt: TGTGCCAGCACCGACACCTACGAGCAGTACTTC; cdr3_aa: CASTDTYEQYF
j_call: TRBJ1-2; clone_size: -; d_call: -; v_call: TRBV5-6; cdr3_nt: TGTGCCAGCAGCTTCAGGAACGAACTTTATGGCTACACCTTC; cdr3_aa: CASSFRNELYGYTF
j_call: TRBJ2-5; clone_size: once; d_call: -; v_call: TRBV29-1; cdr3_nt: TGCAGCGTTGTTAGCTGGCAACAAGAGACCCAGTACTTC; cdr3_aa: CSVVSWQQETQYF
j_call: TRBJ1-5; clone_size: -; d_call: -; v_call: TRBV6-6; cdr3_nt: TGTGCCAGCAACCAACAGGGTTCGGATCAGCCCCAGCATTTT; cdr3_aa: CASNQQGSDQPQHF
j_call: TRBJ1-2; clone_size: few; d_call: -; v_call: TRBV7-9; cdr3_nt: TGTTCCAGCAGCTTCCCAGACTATGGCTACACCTTC; cdr3_aa: CSSSFPDYGYTF
j_call: TRBJ2-6; clone_size: -; d_call: TRBD1; v_call: TRBV18; cdr3_nt: TGTGCCAGCTCACCCATGGACAGGGTGCCTGGGGCCAACGTCCTGACTTTC; cdr3_aa: CASSPMDRVPGANVLTF
j_call: TRBJ2-7; clone_size: -; d_call: -; v_call: TRBV7-2; cdr3_nt: TGTGCCAGCAGCTTAGGCACCCACCGGTACGAGCAGTACTTC; cdr3_aa: CASSLGTHRYEQYF
j_call: TRBJ2-5; clone_size: -; d_call: -; v_call: TRBV5-4; cdr3_nt: TGTGCCAGCAGTGCTGCGGGCCAAGAGACCCAGTACTTC; cdr3_aa: CASSAAGQETQYF
j_call: TRBJ1-6; clone_size: -; d_call: -; v_call: TRBV10-2; cdr3_nt: TGCGCCAGCAGTGAGTTGGGCAGATTAAATTCACCCCTCCACTTT; cdr3_aa: CASSELGRLNSPLHF
j_call: TRBJ1-4; clone_size: -; d_call: TRBD1; v_call: TRBV15; cdr3_nt: TGTGCCACCAGCTCTCGCCCCGGGACAGCGAATGAAAAACTGTTTTTT; cdr3_aa: CATSSRPGTANEKLFF
j_call: TRBJ2-5; clone_size: once; d_call: -; v_call: TRBV5-1; cdr3_nt: TGCGCCAGCAGACAGGGAAACAACCAAGAGACCCAGTACTTC; cdr3_aa: CASRQGNNQETQYF
j_call: TRBJ1-3; clone_size: -; d_call: -; v_call: TRBV6-5; cdr3_nt: TGTGCCAGCAGTCTCGCAGGATCTGGAAACACCATATATTTT; cdr3_aa: CASSLAGSGNTIYF
j_call: TRBJ2-7; clone_size: -; d_call: -; v_call: TRBV13; cdr3_nt: TGTGCCAGCAGCTTAGATGTCCTGGGGAAAGCGGTCGAGCAGTACTTC; cdr3_aa: CASSLDVLGKAVEQYF
j_call: TRBJ1-6; clone_size: once; d_call: -; v_call: TRBV5-3; cdr3_nt: TGTGCCAGAAGCTTTACAGTCCGGCTGCTCTATAATTCACCCCTCCACTTT; cdr3_aa: CARSFTVRLLYNSPLHF
j_call: TRBJ1-4; clone_size: few; d_call: TRBD1; v_call: TRBV2; cdr3_nt: TGTGCCAGCGGCTCGACAGGGATAGGTGAAAAACTGTTTTTT; cdr3_aa: CASGSTGIGEKLFF
j_call: TRBJ1-1; clone_size: -; d_call: -; v_call: TRBV5-1; cdr3_nt: TGCGCCAGCAGCTCCGGGATTAACACTGAAGCTTTCTTT; cdr3_aa: CASSSGINTEAFF
j_call: TRBJ2-3; clone_size: -; d_call: -; v_call: TRBV13; cdr3_nt: TGTGCCAGCAGCGGTAGGACAACTAGCACAGATACGCAGTATTTT; cdr3_aa: CASSGRTTSTDTQYF
j_call: TRBJ2-1; clone_size: -; d_call: -; v_call: TRBV11-2; cdr3_nt: TGTGCCAGCAGCCTTGGGGGCGATCAGTTCTTC; cdr3_aa: CASSLGGDQFF
j_call: TRBJ1-6; clone_size: -; d_call: -; v_call: TRBV30; cdr3_nt: TGTGCCTGGAGTGTTGCTAGCTCCTATAATTCACCCCTCCACTTT; cdr3_aa: CAWSVASSYNSPLHF
j_call: TRBJ1-2; clone_size: -; d_call: TRBD1; v_call: TRBV5-4; cdr3_nt: TGTGCCAGCAGCCCACGACGGACAGGTTCCTATGGCTACACCTTC; cdr3_aa: CASSPRRTGSYGYTF